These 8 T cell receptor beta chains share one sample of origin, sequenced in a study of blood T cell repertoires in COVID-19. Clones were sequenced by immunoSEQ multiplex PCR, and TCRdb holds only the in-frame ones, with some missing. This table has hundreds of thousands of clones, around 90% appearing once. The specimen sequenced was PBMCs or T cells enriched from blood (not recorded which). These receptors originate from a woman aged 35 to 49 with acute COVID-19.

Here the CDR3 DNA reads TGTGCCAGTAGTACAACCGGGACAAATCAGCCCCAGCATTTT. It translates to CASSTTGTNQPQHF. The V gene is TRBV19, the J gene TRBJ1-5; tentatively, D is TRBD1 (6 bases). V lost 4 bases and J lost 4, with 11 bases in between. The V gene's germline CDR1 is LNHDA and CDR2 SQIVND (reference sequence). This CDR3 spans 14 amino acids.

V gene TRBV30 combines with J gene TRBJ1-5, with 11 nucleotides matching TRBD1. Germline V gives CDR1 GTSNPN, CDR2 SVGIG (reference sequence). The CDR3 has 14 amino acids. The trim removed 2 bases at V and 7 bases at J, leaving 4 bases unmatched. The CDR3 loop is CAWSRTGGSQPQHF. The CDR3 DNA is TGTGCCTGGAGTAGGACAGGGGGCAGCCAGCCCCAGCATTTT.

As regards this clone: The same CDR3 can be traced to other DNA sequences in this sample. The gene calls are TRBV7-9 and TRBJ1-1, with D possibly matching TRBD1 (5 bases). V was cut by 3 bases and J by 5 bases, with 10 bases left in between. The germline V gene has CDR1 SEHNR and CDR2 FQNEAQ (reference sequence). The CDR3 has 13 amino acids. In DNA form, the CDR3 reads TGTGCCAGCAGCTTGGGGGGAGGAACTGAAGCTTTCTTT. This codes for CASSLGGGTEAFF.

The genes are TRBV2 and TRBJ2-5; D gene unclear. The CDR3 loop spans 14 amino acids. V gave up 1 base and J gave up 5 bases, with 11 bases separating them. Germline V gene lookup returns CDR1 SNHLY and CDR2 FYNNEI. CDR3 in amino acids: CASSEGRAAETQYF. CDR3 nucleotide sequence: TGTGCCAGCAGTGAAGGTAGAGCCGCGGAGACCCAGTACTTC.

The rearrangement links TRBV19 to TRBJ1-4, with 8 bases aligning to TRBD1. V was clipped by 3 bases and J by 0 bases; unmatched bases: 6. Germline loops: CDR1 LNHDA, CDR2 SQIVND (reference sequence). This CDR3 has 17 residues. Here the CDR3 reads CASSIPGQASTNEKLFF. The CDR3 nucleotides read TGTGCCAGTAGTATTCCGGGACAGGCGTCAACTAATGAAAAACTGTTTTTT.

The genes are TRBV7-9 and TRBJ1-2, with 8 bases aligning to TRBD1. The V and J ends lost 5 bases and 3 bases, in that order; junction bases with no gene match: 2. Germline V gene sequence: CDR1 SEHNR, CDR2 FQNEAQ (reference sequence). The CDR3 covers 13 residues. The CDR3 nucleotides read TGTGCCAGCAGCGCGACAGGGGACTATGGCTACACCTTC. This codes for CASSATGDYGYTF.

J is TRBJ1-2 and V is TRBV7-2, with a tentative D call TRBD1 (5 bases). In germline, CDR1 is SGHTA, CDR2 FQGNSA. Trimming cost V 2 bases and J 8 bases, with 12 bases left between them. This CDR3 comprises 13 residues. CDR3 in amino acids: CASSLFGGGGYTF. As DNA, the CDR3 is TGTGCCAGCAGCTTATTCGGGGGAGGCGGCTACACCTTC. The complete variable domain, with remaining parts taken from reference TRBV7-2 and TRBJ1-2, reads GAGVSQSPSNKVTEKGKDVELRCDPISGHTALYWYRQSLGQGLEFLIYFQGNSAPDKSGLPSDRFSAERTGGSVSTLTIQRTQQEDSAVYLCASSLFGGGGYTFGSGTRLTVV.

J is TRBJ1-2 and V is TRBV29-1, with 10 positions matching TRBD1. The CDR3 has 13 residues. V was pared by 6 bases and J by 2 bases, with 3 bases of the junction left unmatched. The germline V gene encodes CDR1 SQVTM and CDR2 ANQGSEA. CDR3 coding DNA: TGCAGCGTCGCGGACAGGGGGAACTATGGCTACACCTTC. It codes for CSVADRGNYGYTF.